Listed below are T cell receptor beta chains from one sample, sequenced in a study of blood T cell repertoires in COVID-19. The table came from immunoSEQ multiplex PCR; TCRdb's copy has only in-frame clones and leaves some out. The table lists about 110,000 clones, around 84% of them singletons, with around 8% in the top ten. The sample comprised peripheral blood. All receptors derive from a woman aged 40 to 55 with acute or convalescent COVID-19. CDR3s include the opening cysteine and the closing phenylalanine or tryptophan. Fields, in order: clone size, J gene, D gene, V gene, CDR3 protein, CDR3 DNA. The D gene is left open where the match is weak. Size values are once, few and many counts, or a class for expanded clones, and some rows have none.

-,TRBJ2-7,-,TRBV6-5,CASNTGSAYEQYF,TGTGCCAGCAATACAGGGTCGGCCTACGAGCAGTACTTC
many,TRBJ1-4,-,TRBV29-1,CSASRDGQTEKLFF,TGCAGCGCCTCCCGGGACGGACAGACGGAAAAACTGTTTTTT
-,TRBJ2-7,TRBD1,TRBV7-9,CASSKSGTGYEQYF,TGTGCCAGCAGCAAATCCGGGACAGGCTACGAGCAGTACTTC
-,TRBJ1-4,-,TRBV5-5,CASSPATGPQELFF,TGTGCCAGCAGCCCAGCAACAGGACCCCAGGAACTGTTTTTT
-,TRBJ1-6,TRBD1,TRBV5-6,CASSPRTGNNSPLHF,TGTGCCAGCAGCCCTAGGACAGGGAATAATTCACCCCTCCACTTT
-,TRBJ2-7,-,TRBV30,CAWSKQGFNEQYF,TGTGCCTGGAGTAAGCAGGGCTTCAACGAGCAGTACTTC
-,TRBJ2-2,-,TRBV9,CASSRRRGGGTGELFF,TGTGCCAGCAGCCGACGTAGGGGGGGCGGCACCGGGGAGCTGTTTTTT
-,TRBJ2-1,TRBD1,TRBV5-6,CASTLGQGSYNEQFF,TGTGCCAGCACCCTGGGACAGGGCTCCTACAATGAGCAGTTCTTC
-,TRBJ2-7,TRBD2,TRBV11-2,CASSLVTSGGLTYEQYF,TGTGCCAGCAGCTTAGTGACTAGCGGGGGGCTAACCTACGAGCAGTACTTC
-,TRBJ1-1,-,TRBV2,CASNREGDTEAFF,TGTGCCAGCAATAGGGAGGGGGACACTGAAGCTTTCTTT
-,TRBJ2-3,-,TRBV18,CASSPPAGVDTQYF,TGTGCCAGCTCACCACCGGCAGGGGTAGATACGCAGTATTTT
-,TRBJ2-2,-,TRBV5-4,CASSWGEKKTGSRAGELFF,TGTGCCAGCAGCTGGGGGGAAAAGAAGACAGGGTCGCGAGCCGGGGAGCTGTTTTTT
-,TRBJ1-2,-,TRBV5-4,CASSLASSYGYTF,TGTGCCAGCAGCTTGGCGTCCTCCTATGGCTACACCTTC
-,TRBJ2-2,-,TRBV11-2,CASRFHRVPGELFF,TGTGCCAGCCGATTCCACAGGGTACCCGGGGAGCTGTTTTTT
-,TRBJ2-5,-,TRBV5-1,CASSFQWTNQETQYF,TGCGCCAGCAGCTTCCAGTGGACTAACCAAGAGACCCAGTACTTC
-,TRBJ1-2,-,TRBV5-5,CASSQPGSYGYTF,TGTGCCAGCAGCCAACCGGGGAGCTATGGCTACACCTTC
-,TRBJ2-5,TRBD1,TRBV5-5,CASSRQGAMETQYF,TGTGCCAGCAGCAGACAGGGGGCTATGGAGACCCAGTACTTC
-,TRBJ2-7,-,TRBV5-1,CASSQGSAAYEQYF,TGCGCCAGCAGCCAAGGGTCAGCGGCCTACGAGCAGTACTTC
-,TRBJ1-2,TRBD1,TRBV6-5,CASNRGTGDGYTF,TGTGCCAGCAACCGCGGGACAGGGGATGGCTACACCTTC
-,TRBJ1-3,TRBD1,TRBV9,CASSVSPQRQGGNTIYF,TGTGCCAGCAGCGTATCCCCCCAGCGACAGGGAGGAAACACCATATATTTT
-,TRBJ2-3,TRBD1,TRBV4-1,CASSPSQGAATDTQYF,TGCGCCAGCAGTCCGTCTCAGGGGGCGGCCACAGATACGCAGTATTTT
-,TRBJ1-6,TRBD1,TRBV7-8,CASSLARVGGTSPLHF,TGTGCCAGCAGCTTAGCCCGGGTAGGGGGCACTTCACCCCTCCACTTT
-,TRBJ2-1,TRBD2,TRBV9,CASSVAGGGASANEQFF,TGTGCCAGCAGCGTAGCTGGCGGGGGGGCCTCGGCGAATGAGCAGTTCTTC
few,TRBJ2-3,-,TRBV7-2,CASSLGTILPDTQYF,TGTGCCAGCAGCTTGGGGACAATTCTACCAGATACGCAGTATTTT
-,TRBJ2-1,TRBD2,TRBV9,CASSVGGGINEQFF,TGTGCCAGCAGCGTAGGCGGGGGGATCAATGAGCAGTTCTTC
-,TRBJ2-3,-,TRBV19,CASSRQGSTDTQYF,TGTGCCAGTAGTAGGCAGGGGAGCACAGATACGCAGTATTTT
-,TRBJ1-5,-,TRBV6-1,CASSEVQGDGEQPQHF,TGTGCCAGCAGTGAGGTACAGGGAGATGGGGAACAGCCCCAGCATTTT
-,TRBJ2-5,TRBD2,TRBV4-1,CASSPAGLEERETQYF,TGCGCCAGCAGCCCCGCGGGACTAGAGGAGCGAGAGACCCAGTACTTC
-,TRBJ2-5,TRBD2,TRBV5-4,CASSPGLAGGLQETQYF,TGTGCCAGCAGCCCAGGACTAGCGGGGGGCCTCCAAGAGACCCAGTACTTC
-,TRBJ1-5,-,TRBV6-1,CASSEAQGGQPQHF,TGTGCCAGCAGTGAAGCACAGGGTGGTCAGCCCCAGCATTTT
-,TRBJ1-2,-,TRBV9,CASSLTGQLFYGYTF,TGTGCCAGCAGCCTTACTGGACAGCTATTCTATGGCTACACCTTC
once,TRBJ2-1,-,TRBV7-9,CASSRSGGSYNEQFF,TGTGCCAGCAGCCGCAGCGGAGGCTCCTACAATGAGCAGTTCTTC
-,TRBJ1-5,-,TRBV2,CASSGGSSQPQHF,TGTGCCAGCAGTGGGGGCAGTAGCCAGCCCCAGCATTTT
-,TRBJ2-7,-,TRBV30,CAHTTRGSSYEQYF,TGTGCCCACACCACCAGGGGAAGCTCCTACGAGCAGTACTTC
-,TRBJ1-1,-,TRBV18,CASSLRGANTEAFF,TGTGCCAGCTCACTCCGCGGGGCGAACACTGAAGCTTTCTTT
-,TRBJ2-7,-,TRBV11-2,CASSSKQGGGREQYF,TGTGCCAGCAGCTCCAAGCAGGGGGGAGGTCGCGAGCAGTACTTC
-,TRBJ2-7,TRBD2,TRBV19,CASARTSGPYEQYF,TGTGCCAGCGCGAGGACTAGCGGCCCCTACGAGCAGTACTTC
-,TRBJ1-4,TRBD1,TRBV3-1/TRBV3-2,CASSPWDRKKLFF,TGTGCCAGCAGCCCATGGGACAGGAAAAAACTGTTTTTT
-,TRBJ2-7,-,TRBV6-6,CASSSSKTGNLYEQYF,TGTGCCAGCAGTTCCTCCAAAACAGGGAATCTCTACGAGCAGTACTTC
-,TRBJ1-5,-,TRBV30,CAWTETGLLGNQPQHF,TGTGCCTGGACGGAAACAGGTCTTTTGGGCAATCAGCCCCAGCATTTT
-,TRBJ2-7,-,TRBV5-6,CASSLGYSYEQYF,TGTGCCAGCAGCTTGGGTTACTCCTACGAGCAGTACTTC
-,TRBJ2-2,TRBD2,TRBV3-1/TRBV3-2,CASSQPYRWSGGARRELFF,TGTGCCAGCAGCCAACCGTACCGCTGGAGCGGGGGGGCCCGGAGGGAGCTGTTTTTT
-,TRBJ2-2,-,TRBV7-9,CASSFNQANTGELFF,TGTGCCAGCAGCTTTAATCAGGCAAACACCGGGGAGCTGTTTTTT
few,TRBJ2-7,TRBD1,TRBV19,CASSRDRGYEQYF,TGTGCCAGTAGTAGGGACAGGGGCTACGAGCAGTACTTC
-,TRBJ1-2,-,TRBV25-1,CARPGGCYGYTF,TGTGCCAGACCGGGGGGCTGCTATGGCTACACCTTC
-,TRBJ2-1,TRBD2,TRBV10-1,CASSLRAGTSGANEQFF,TGCGCCAGCAGTCTAAGAGCCGGGACTAGCGGGGCAAATGAGCAGTTCTTC
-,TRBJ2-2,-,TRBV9,CASSVSSNTGELFF,TGTGCCAGCAGCGTGAGTTCGAACACCGGGGAGCTGTTTTTT
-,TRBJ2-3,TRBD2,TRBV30,CAWDGGGSGADTQYF,TGTGCCTGGGATGGGGGGGGGAGTGGTGCAGATACGCAGTATTTT
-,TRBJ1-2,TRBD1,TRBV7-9,CASMLRQGYGYTF,TGTGCCAGCATGCTCCGACAGGGGTATGGCTACACCTTC
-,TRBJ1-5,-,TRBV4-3,CASSRVTGNQPQHF,TGCGCCAGCAGCCGCGTTACAGGGAATCAGCCCCAGCATTTT
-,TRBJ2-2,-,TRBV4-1,CASSQEPRVTGELFF,TGCGCCAGCAGCCAAGAACCCAGGGTTACCGGGGAGCTGTTTTTT
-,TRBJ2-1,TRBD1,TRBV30,CAWKARTGSYNEQFF,TGTGCCTGGAAGGCCCGGACAGGGTCGTATAATGAGCAGTTCTTC
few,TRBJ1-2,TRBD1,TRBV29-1,CSAGTGKRNGGYTF,TGCAGCGCCGGGACAGGGAAAAGGAACGGAGGCTACACCTTC
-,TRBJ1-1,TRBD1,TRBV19,CASSPDRGQVEAFF,TGTGCCAGTAGCCCGGACAGGGGGCAAGTTGAAGCTTTCTTT
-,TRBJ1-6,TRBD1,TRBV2,CASRTGFGSPLHF,TGTGCCAGCAGGACAGGGTTTGGTTCACCCCTCCACTTT
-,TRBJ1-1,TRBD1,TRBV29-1,CSVDGSRVFRDRGGTEAFF,TGCAGCGTCGATGGTAGTCGGGTCTTTCGGGACAGGGGGGGGACTGAAGCTTTCTTT
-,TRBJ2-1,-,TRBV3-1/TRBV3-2,CASSPRRGNEQFF,TGTGCCAGCAGCCCAAGGAGGGGCAATGAGCAGTTCTTC
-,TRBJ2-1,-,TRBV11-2,CASSLGAKHNEQFF,TGTGCCAGCAGCTTAGGGGCCAAACACAATGAGCAGTTCTTC
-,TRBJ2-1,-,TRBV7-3,CASSLSGIYNDGQFF,TGTGCCAGCAGCTTGTCCGGGATATACAATGATGGGCAGTTCTTC